These 19 T cell receptor beta chains were sequenced from one sample in a study of shared clonotypes between healthy human individuals. The repertoire was sequenced with immunoSEQ multiplex PCR; TCRdb's copy has only in-frame clones and lacks some. The sample holds roughly 1.4 million clones, less than 99% seen once. Sequenced material: naive CD4+ T cells sorted from blood. Subset: CD45RA+ positively selected. These receptors came from a man in his thirties or forties in good health.

This sequence joins TRBV7-2 and TRBJ1-5; the D is unclear. This CDR3 has 13 amino acids. Trimming cost V 0 bases and J 5 bases, with 5 bases left between them. Germline V gene data show CDR1 as SGHTA and CDR2 as FQGNSA. CDR3 residues: CASSLAPDQPQHF. The CDR3, as DNA: TGTGCCAGCAGCTTAGCGCCAGATCAGCCCCAGCATTTT.

The rearrangement uses TRBV5-6 and TRBJ2-7; TRBD2 aligns across 7 bases. In germline, CDR1 is SGHDT, CDR2 YYEEEE. The V gene end was trimmed by 4 bases and the J gene end by 1 base; junction bases not matched to a gene: 8. The CDR3 is 15 residues long. The DNA for the CDR3 is TGTGCCAGCAGCCGGGGGGTCGGCAGATCCTACGAGCAGTACTTC. Residues: CASSRGVGRSYEQYF.

This clone appeared a few times. The chain carries TRBV7-9 and TRBJ2-5; D remains unclear. Per germline, CDR1 SEHNR and CDR2 FQNEAQ (reference sequence). Trimming stripped 5 bases from V and 4 bases from J, with 17 bases between. The CDR3 has 15 residues. CDR3 amino acids: CASSPSSVGRETQYF. CDR3 sequence (DNA): TGTGCCAGCAGCCCCTCATCCGTCGGTCGAGAGACCCAGTACTTC.

The chain recombines TRBV4-3 with TRBJ1-1; D is uncertain. Germline loops: CDR1 LGHNA, CDR2 YSLEER. This CDR3 region has 15 residues. The V and J ends lost 1 base and 5 bases respectively, with 14 bases between them. The CDR3 DNA follows: TGCGCCAGCAGCCAAGCGGCCGGGGTATGGACTGAAGCTTTCTTT. Amino acids: CASSQAAGVWTEAFF.

The chain has TRBV19 and TRBJ1-4, with D uncertain. Germline lookup yields CDR1 LNHDA and CDR2 SQIVND (reference sequence). Trimming removed 5 bases from V and 8 bases from J, with 9 bases in between. The CDR3 has 12 residues. This chain's CDR3 is CASSETLEKLFF. The DNA of the CDR3 is TGTGCCAGTAGTGAGACGTTGGAAAAACTGTTTTTT.

V usage is TRBV29-1 and J usage is TRBJ1-2, with a possible D match to TRBD1 (6 bases). Germline CDR1 and CDR2: SQVTM and ANQGSEA. The CDR3 is 12 amino acids. V was pared by 5 bases and J by 4 bases, with 11 bases between. The CDR3 bases are TGCAGCGTTCCGGGGGGCAGCTATGGCTACACCTTC. This codes for CSVPGGSYGYTF.

The CDR3 here is CASSKGPGEQFF. CDR3 nucleotide sequence: TGTGCCAGCAGCAAGGGGCCCGGTGAGCAGTTCTTC. The V gene is TRBV7-9, the J gene TRBJ2-1; D may be TRBD1 (5 bases). V dropped 5 bases and J dropped 9 bases, with 11 bases sitting between them. CDR3 size: 12 residues. The V gene's germline CDR1 is SEHNR and CDR2 FQNEAQ (reference sequence).

The CDR3 bases are TGTGCCAGCAGTGAAGAGGCGGGTAAAGAGACCCAGTACTTC. It specifies CASSEEAGKETQYF. The gene calls are TRBV2 and TRBJ2-5, with D perhaps TRBD2 (5 bases). Germline assignment: CDR1 SNHLY and CDR2 FYNNEI. V lost 1 base and J lost 3, with 9 bases in between. This CDR3 region has 14 residues.

This chain links TRBV6-5 with TRBJ1-1; possible D gene TRBD1, 5 bases. This CDR3 contains 15 residues. Germline V gene sequence: CDR1 MNHEY, CDR2 SVGAGI. V lost 0 bases and J lost 6, with 14 bases in between. DNA of the CDR3: TGTGCCAGCAGTTACTCAGGACAACTCCTTCCTGAAGCTTTCTTT. Protein sequence: CASSYSGQLLPEAFF.

The V and J genes are TRBV6-4 and TRBJ2-1; D gene uncertain. The CDR3 consists of 15 residues. Trimming left V 2 bases short and J 4 bases short, with 12 bases between. CDR1 is MRHNA, CDR2 SNTAGT, per germline. CDR3 sequence: CASSDEIGGYNEQFF. The DNA of the CDR3 is TGTGCCAGCAGTGACGAAATCGGCGGATACAATGAGCAGTTCTTC.

The rearrangement links TRBV6-1 to TRBJ2-5, with 10 bases fitting TRBD2. J was trimmed by 7 bases and V by 2 bases; bases with no gene match: 10. The CDR3 is 16 residues long. The germline gives CDR1 MNHNS, CDR2 SASEGT. The CDR3 reads CASSEIVLAGVGTQYF. The CDR3 region has the DNA TGTGCCAGCAGTGAAATAGTCCTAGCGGGAGTGGGGACCCAGTACTTC.

The chain joins TRBV15 to TRBJ2-7; tentatively, D is TRBD1 (6 bases). CDR1 and CDR2 (germline): LNHNV, YYDKDF (reference sequence). The CDR3 is made up of 12 amino acids. The germline V and J ends were trimmed by 0 bases and 8 bases, with 8 bases remaining between them. The CDR3 DNA follows: TGTGCCACCAGCAGAGAAGGGACAAAGCAGTACTTC. This sequence encodes CATSREGTKQYF.

The chain is built from TRBV7-3 and TRBJ1-2; 11 bases fit TRBD1. Unmatched junction bases numbered 6, after V lost 2 bases and J lost 7 bases. CDR3 length: 15 residues. Per the germline V gene, CDR1 is SGHTA and CDR2 is FQGTGA. CDR3 amino acids: CASSLGDRGKSGYTF. The DNA of the CDR3 is TGTGCCAGCAGCTTAGGGGACAGGGGGAAGTCTGGCTACACCTTC.

As to this clone: Within the sample, other DNA sequences also encode this same CDR3. The chain has TRBV5-8 and TRBJ1-2; D is uncertain. Trimming left V 4 bases short and J 2 bases short, with 3 bases between. The CDR3 has 11 residues. The germline CDR1 and CDR2 sequences are SGHTS and YDEGEE. The CDR3 region is CASSLNYGYTF. The CDR3 DNA is TGTGCCAGCAGCCTCAACTATGGCTACACCTTC.

This sequence joins TRBV5-4 and TRBJ2-7; D gene unclear. Trimming left V 4 bases short and J 6 bases short, with 11 bases between. The germline CDR1 and CDR2 sequences are SGHNT and YYREEE (reference sequence). This CDR3 region has 12 residues. The chain's CDR3 is CASSPMTGEQYF. As DNA, the CDR3 is TGTGCCAGCAGCCCCATGACTGGCGAGCAGTACTTC.

The gene calls are TRBV5-1 and TRBJ1-2; the D is unclear. The CDR3 is made up of 13 amino acids. The ends were cut back, 2 bases at V and 3 bases at J, with 8 bases in the middle. Germline CDR1 is SGHRS and CDR2 is YFSETQ. This chain's CDR3 is CASSFLADYGYTF. The CDR3 DNA reads TGCGCCAGCAGCTTCCTAGCGGACTATGGCTACACCTTC. The complete variable domain, with remaining parts taken from reference TRBV5-1 and TRBJ1-2, reads KAGVTQTPRYLIKTRGQQVTLSCSPISGHRSVSWYQQTPGQGLQFLFEYFSETQRNKGNFPGRFSGRQFSNSRSEMNVSTLELGDSALYLCASSFLADYGYTFGSGTRLTVV.

This chain uses TRBV2 with TRBJ2-1; the D gene is possibly TRBD2 (5 bases). The germline V and J ends were trimmed by 7 bases and 7 bases, with 14 bases remaining between them. This CDR3 contains 13 residues. Germline lookup yields CDR1 SNHLY and CDR2 FYNNEI. CDR3 amino acids: CASIGIRRNEQFF. Written as DNA, the CDR3 is TGTGCCAGCATAGGTATTCGGAGGAATGAGCAGTTCTTC.

The genes are TRBV2 and TRBJ2-3; D not resolved. CDR1 and CDR2 from the germline V gene are SNHLY and FYNNEI. CDR3 size: 12 residues. V was cut by 6 bases and J by 2 bases, with 6 bases left in between. CDR3 DNA sequence: TGTGCCAGCAGGTCAGACACAGATACGCAGTATTTT. This sequence encodes CASRSDTDTQYF.

The CDR3 sequence: CASSYYGSGEKLFF. CDR3 coding DNA: TGTGCCAGCAGCTACTACGGCAGCGGTGAAAAACTGTTTTTT. This sequence joins TRBV7-8 and TRBJ1-4; D unclear. The germline gives CDR1 SGHVS, CDR2 FQNEAQ. There are 14 residues in the CDR3. The V end was cut by 4 bases, the J end by 7 bases, with 13 bases between.